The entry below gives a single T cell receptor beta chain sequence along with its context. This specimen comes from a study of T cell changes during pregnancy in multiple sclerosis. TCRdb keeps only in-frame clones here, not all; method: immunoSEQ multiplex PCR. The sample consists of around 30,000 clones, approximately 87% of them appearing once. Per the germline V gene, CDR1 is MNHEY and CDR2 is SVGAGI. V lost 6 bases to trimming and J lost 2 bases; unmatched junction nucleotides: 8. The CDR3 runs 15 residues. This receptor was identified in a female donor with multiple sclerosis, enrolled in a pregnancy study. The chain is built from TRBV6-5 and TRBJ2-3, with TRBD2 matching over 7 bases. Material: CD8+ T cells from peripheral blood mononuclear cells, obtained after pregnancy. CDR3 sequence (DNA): TGTGCCAGCAGGATTCACCGGGAGGTCACAGATACGCAGTATTTT. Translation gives CASRIHREVTDTQYF.